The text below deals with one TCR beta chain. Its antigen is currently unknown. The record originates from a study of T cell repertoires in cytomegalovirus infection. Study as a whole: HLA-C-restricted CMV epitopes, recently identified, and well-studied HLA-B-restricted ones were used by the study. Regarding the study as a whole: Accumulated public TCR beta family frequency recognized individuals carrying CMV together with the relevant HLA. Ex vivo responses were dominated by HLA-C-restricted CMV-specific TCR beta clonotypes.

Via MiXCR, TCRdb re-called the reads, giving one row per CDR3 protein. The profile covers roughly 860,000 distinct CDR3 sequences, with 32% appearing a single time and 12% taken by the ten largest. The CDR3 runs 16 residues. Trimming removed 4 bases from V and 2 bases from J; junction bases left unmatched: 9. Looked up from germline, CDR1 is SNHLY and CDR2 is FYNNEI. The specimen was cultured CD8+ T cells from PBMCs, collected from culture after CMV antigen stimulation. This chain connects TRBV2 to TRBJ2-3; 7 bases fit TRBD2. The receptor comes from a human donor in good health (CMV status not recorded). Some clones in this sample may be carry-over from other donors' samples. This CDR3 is CASSGGLAVDTDTQYF. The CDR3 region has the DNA TGTGCCAGCAGTGGAGGGCTAGCGGTCGACACAGATACGCAGTATTTT. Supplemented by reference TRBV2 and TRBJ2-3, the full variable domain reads EPEVTQTPSHQVTQMGQEVILRCVPISNHLYFYWYRQILGQKVEFLVSFYNNEISEKSEIFDDQFSVERPDGSNFTLKIRSTKLEDSAMYFCASSGGLAVDTDTQYFGPGTRLTVL.